The T cell receptor beta chain described here comes from a study of immune evolution from preneoplasia to lung adenocarcinoma. In this sample, this clone turned up a few times. Looked up from germline, CDR1 is SGHRS and CDR2 is YFSETQ. The CDR3 sequence is 12 residues long. The V segment lost 8 bases and the J segment 5 bases; nucleotides outside the gene matches: 6. Using immunoSEQ multiplex PCR, the repertoire was profiled, and TCRdb retains in-frame clones only, with some absent. Altogether 14,000 or so clones are present, 85% being singletons, with the ten largest covering approximately 2.8%. The V call is TRBV5-1, the J call TRBJ2-7; 8 bases are a match to TRBD1. The sequenced sample was FFPE lung adenocarcinoma in situ tissue. This receptor was obtained from a donor older than 65 with lung adenocarcinoma. The CDR3: CASSDRVDEQYF. DNA for the CDR3: TGCGCCAGTTCGGACAGGGTTGACGAGCAGTACTTC.